This entry lists 31 T cell receptor beta chains sequenced from one sample in a study of shared clonotypes between healthy human individuals. The assay was immunoSEQ multiplex PCR, and TCRdb's table has in-frame clones only and misses some. The top ten hold more than 0.085% of the sample, which has some 600,000 clones, roughly 95% seen once. Selected positively for CCR7 and CD45RO-negative, naive CD8 cells excluded terminally differentiated effector memory CD45RA+ cells. The sequencing input was naive CD8+ T cells sorted from blood. These TCRs come from a woman in her thirties in good health.

J is TRBJ1-4 and V is TRBV9, with a tentative D call TRBD1 (5 bases). The V gene lost 3 bases and the J gene lost 8 bases, with 11 bases spanning the gap. Germline-derived CDR1 and CDR2 are SGDLS and YYNGEE. The CDR3 extends over 13 amino acids. The CDR3 coding sequence is TGTGCCAGCAGCGGTAATGGGGGGGAAAAACTGTTTTTT. Its translation: CASSGNGGEKLFF. Combining the CDR3 with reference TRBV9 and TRBJ1-4 gives the whole variable domain DSGVTQTPKHLITATGQRVTLRCSPRSGDLSVYWYQQSLDQGLQFLIQYYNGEERAKGNILERFSAQQFPDLHSELNLSSLELGDSALYFCASSGNGGEKLFFGSGTQLSVL.

This clone was seen only once. V gene TRBV2 combines with J gene TRBJ1-3; D may be TRBD1 (6 bases). Per germline, CDR1 SNHLY and CDR2 FYNNEI. There are 13 residues in the CDR3. V dropped 4 bases and J dropped 4 bases, with 8 bases sitting between them. The CDR3 DNA reads as TGTGCCAGCAGTGGGGGGGCAGGAAACACCATATATTTT. The encoded protein is CASSGGAGNTIYF. Supplemented by reference TRBV2 and TRBJ1-3, the full variable domain reads EPEVTQTPSHQVTQMGQEVILRCVPISNHLYFYWYRQILGQKVEFLVSFYNNEISEKSEIFDDQFSVERPDGSNFTLKIRSTKLEDSAMYFCASSGGAGNTIYFGEGSWLTVV.

The chain has TRBV14 and TRBJ2-3, with TRBD2 matching over 7 bases. CDR1 SGHDN and CDR2 FVKESK come from the germline V gene. The J segment lost 2 bases and the V segment lost 3 bases, leaving 17 bases of the junction unmatched. The CDR3 extends over 19 amino acids. Written as DNA, the CDR3 is TGTGCCAGCAGCCATTGGCCCCTTTGGAGGGAGGGCCTCACAGATACGCAGTATTTT. The encoded protein is CASSHWPLWREGLTDTQYF. Combining the CDR3 with reference TRBV14 and TRBJ2-3 gives the whole variable domain EAGVTQFPSHSVIEKGQTVTLRCDPISGHDNLYWYRRVMGKEIKFLLHFVKESKQDESGMPNNRFLAERTGGTYSTLKVQPAELEDSGVYFCASSHWPLWREGLTDTQYFGPGTRLTVL.

The chain joins TRBV27 to TRBJ2-3; D is perhaps TRBD2 (5 bases). From germline, CDR1 is MNHEY and CDR2 SMNVEV (reference sequence). Trimming pared 7 bases from V and 1 base from J, leaving 15 bases between. This CDR3 is 15 amino acids long. The CDR3 bases are TGTGCCAGCACGAACAGAGCGGCCGGCACAGATACGCAGTATTTT. Its protein is CASTNRAAGTDTQYF.

CDR3: CASSEAVSGRSPETQYF. The CDR3 DNA sequence: TGTGCCAGCAGTGAAGCGGTTAGCGGGAGGTCTCCAGAGACCCAGTACTTC. The chain links TRBV2 to TRBJ2-5, with 10 bases fitting TRBD2. The CDR3 runs to 17 residues. Per germline, CDR1 SNHLY and CDR2 FYNNEI. The ends lost 0 bases at V and 4 bases at J; junction bases unmatched: 8.

The V and J genes are TRBV6-5 and TRBJ1-1, with 8 nucleotides matching TRBD1. Per the germline V gene, CDR1 is MNHEY and CDR2 is SVGAGI. The CDR3 totals 16 residues. With 4 bases clipped from V and 5 bases from J, the junction kept 12 bases outside the gene matches. CDR3 sequence reads: CASSLQGVSYWTEAFF. CDR3 sequence (DNA): TGTGCCAGCAGTTTACAGGGGGTGTCTTACTGGACTGAAGCTTTCTTT.

This clone was recorded once. The chain carries TRBV5-1 and TRBJ2-6; 10 nucleotides match TRBD1. The germline CDR1 and CDR2 sequences are SGHRS and YFSETQ. CDR3 length equals 17 residues. The trim removed 4 bases at V and 1 base at J, leaving 5 bases unmatched. CDR3 amino acids: CASSPRQGASGANVLTF. DNA for the CDR3: TGCGCCAGCAGCCCAAGACAGGGGGCTTCTGGGGCCAACGTCCTGACTTTC.

This chain connects TRBV29-1 to TRBJ2-1; 8 bases agree with TRBD1. J gave up 6 bases and V 5 bases, and 9 bases lay outside the gene matches. CDR3 size: 14 residues. The germline gives CDR1 SQVTM, CDR2 ANQGSEA. The CDR3 is CSVQGGRGPNEQFF. Written as DNA, the CDR3 is TGCAGCGTTCAAGGAGGCAGGGGGCCCAATGAGCAGTTCTTC.

This chain connects TRBV7-8 to TRBJ2-7; no definite D call. The CDR3 totals 13 residues. Trimming removed 1 base from V and 3 bases from J, with 7 bases in between. Germline V gives CDR1 SGHVS, CDR2 FQNEAQ. The CDR3 DNA is TGTGCCAGCAGCTTAGATCAGGACTACGAGCAGTACTTC. It yields the protein CASSLDQDYEQYF. Supplemented by reference TRBV7-8 and TRBJ2-7, the full variable domain reads GAGVSQSPRYKVAKRGQDVALRCDPISGHVSLFWYQQALGQGPEFLTYFQNEAQLDKSGLPSDRFFAERPEGSVSTLKIQRTQQEDSAVYLCASSLDQDYEQYFGPGTRLTVT.

This clone came up a few times. The gene calls are TRBV10-3 and TRBJ1-1, with D unclear. The length of the CDR3 is 14 residues. Per germline, CDR1 ENHRY and CDR2 SYGVKD. With 3 bases removed from V and 3 bases from J, the gap between germline ends came to 11 bases. The CDR3 region has the DNA TGTGCCATCAGTGATCGGTCATCCGACACTGAAGCTTTCTTT. It is translated as CAISDRSSDTEAFF.

The gene calls are TRBV27 and TRBJ2-7; TRBD1 is a possible D gene (6 bases). CDR3 length: 15 amino acids. In germline, CDR1 is MNHEY, CDR2 SMNVEV (reference sequence). V was clipped by 6 bases and J by 2 bases, with 17 bases between them. The CDR3 reads CASSPITGLTYEQYF. DNA for the CDR3: TGTGCCAGCAGCCCAATTACAGGGCTCACCTACGAGCAGTACTTC.

The chain uses TRBV5-1 and TRBJ1-1; 7 bases are shared with TRBD1. The CDR3 consists of 14 residues. Unmatched junction bases numbered 3, after V lost 1 base and J lost 3 bases. CDR1 SGHRS and CDR2 YFSETQ come from the germline V gene. For the CDR3, the DNA is TGCGCCAGCAGCTTGCGAGGGACAGACACTGAAGCTTTCTTT. The encoded protein is CASSLRGTDTEAFF.

This clone has just one count. The chain combines TRBV6-1 with TRBJ2-7; TRBD2 matches 12 bases. V lost 1 base to trimming and J lost 3 bases; unmatched junction nucleotides: 7. The CDR3 loop spans 17 amino acids. Per the germline V gene, CDR1 is MNHNS and CDR2 is SASEGT. CDR3 nucleotides: TGTGCCAGCAGTGAAGGACTAGCGGGAGAATTTCACTACGAGCAGTACTTC. Translation gives CASSEGLAGEFHYEQYF.

The CDR3 sequence is CASSSSGRALNEQFF. CDR3 DNA: TGTGCCAGCAGCTCTAGCGGGAGGGCCTTAAATGAGCAGTTCTTC. The chain joins TRBV7-6 to TRBJ2-1; 12 nucleotides match TRBD2. The CDR3 loop spans 15 amino acids. With V trimmed by 4 bases and J by 7 bases, 5 bases remained unmatched. Germline V lookup: CDR1 SGHVS, CDR2 FNYEAQ.

This chain links TRBV7-2 with TRBJ1-2; D uncertain. V lost 1 base, J lost 3 bases, and 24 bases lay in between. CDR1 is SGHTA and CDR2 is FQGNSA in the germline V gene. This CDR3 is built from 19 residues. The CDR3 DNA sequence: TGTGCCAGCAGCTTAGTTGGTGGCGGATTGCTGCCCCCAGACTATGGCTACACCTTC. Translated: CASSLVGGGLLPPDYGYTF.

The chain links TRBV5-6 to TRBJ2-1; TRBD2 is a possible D gene (5 bases). V was shortened by 5 bases and J by 4 bases, with 16 bases between the two germline ends. Germline V gives CDR1 SGHDT, CDR2 YYEEEE. There are 15 residues in the CDR3. The CDR3: CASSEGRGYYNEQFF. DNA for the CDR3: TGTGCCAGCAGTGAGGGCCGGGGATATTACAATGAGCAGTTCTTC. Drawing the rest from reference TRBV5-6 and TRBJ2-1, the complete variable domain is DAGVTQSPTHLIKTRGQQVTLRCSPKSGHDTVSWYQQALGQGPQFIFQYYEEEERQRGNFPDRFSGHQFPNYSSELNVNALLLGDSALYLCASSEGRGYYNEQFFGPGTRLTVL.

The V gene is TRBV27, the J gene TRBJ2-3; D remains ambiguous. V gave up 4 bases and J gave up 4 bases, with 12 bases separating them. Germline V lookup: CDR1 MNHEY, CDR2 SMNVEV (reference sequence). The CDR3 runs 14 residues. The CDR3 DNA reads TGTGCCAGCAGTTGGTTAGGGTACTCAGATACGCAGTATTTT. Translated, it gives CASSWLGYSDTQYF.

The V gene is TRBV27, the J gene TRBJ2-7, with 9 bases matching TRBD2. Germline V gene sequence: CDR1 MNHEY, CDR2 SMNVEV (reference sequence). The CDR3 has 14 amino acids. The ends lost 5 bases at V and 3 bases at J; junction bases unmatched: 5. The CDR3 reads CASSPSGTLYEQYF. CDR3 DNA: TGTGCCAGCAGTCCTAGCGGGACCCTCTACGAGCAGTACTTC.

The V and J genes are TRBV5-6 and TRBJ2-3; D perhaps matches TRBD2 (6 bases). The CDR3 contains 16 residues. With 3 bases removed from V and 1 base from J, the gap between germline ends came to 15 bases. Germline CDR1 and CDR2: SGHDT and YYEEEE. CDR3 protein: CASSSPGEPGTDTQYF. CDR3 coding DNA: TGTGCCAGCAGCTCCCCGGGAGAGCCAGGCACAGATACGCAGTATTTT.

This clone was observed a single time. This chain joins TRBV7-9 and TRBJ1-1; D not resolved. V dropped 5 bases and J dropped 3 bases, with 7 bases sitting between them. CDR3 size: 12 residues. CDR1 is SEHNR and CDR2 is FQNEAQ in the germline V gene (reference sequence). The CDR3 sequence is CASSPGDTEAFF. The CDR3 coding sequence is TGTGCCAGCAGCCCCGGGGACACTGAAGCTTTCTTT.

CDR3 sequence (DNA): TGTGCCAGCAGTGGTGTCAGGGGCCTAGGAGGGAATGAGCAGTTCTTC. The encoded protein is CASSGVRGLGGNEQFF. The chain has TRBV6-1 and TRBJ2-1, with D possibly being TRBD1 or TRBD2 (6 bases each). The CDR3 consists of 16 residues. The V gene lost 4 bases and the J gene lost 7 bases, with 20 bases spanning the gap. Germline assignment: CDR1 MNHNS and CDR2 SASEGT.

This rearrangement joins TRBV27 to TRBJ2-1; weak D call: TRBD2 (6 bases). Germline V gene data show CDR1 as MNHEY and CDR2 as SMNVEV (reference sequence). This CDR3 has 14 amino acids. Trimming shortened V by 7 bases and J by 5 bases, and 15 bases separated the two germline ends. The CDR3 loop reads CASTPGGSNNEQFF. Here the CDR3 DNA reads TGTGCCAGCACCCCCGGAGGGAGCAACAATGAGCAGTTCTTC.

The chain combines TRBV28 with TRBJ2-1, with 16 bases lining up with TRBD2. The V segment lost 4 bases and the J segment 3 bases; nucleotides outside the gene matches: 9. The CDR3 runs to 19 residues. Germline CDR1 is MDHEN and CDR2 is SYDVKM. The CDR3 bases are TGTGCCAGCAGTTCCGAACCGGGACTAGCGGGAGGGAACTACAATGAGCAGTTCTTC. It is translated as CASSSEPGLAGGNYNEQFF.

The chain recombines TRBV19 with TRBJ2-7; D is unresolved. Looked up from germline, CDR1 is LNHDA and CDR2 is SQIVND (reference sequence). V gave up 7 bases and J gave up 6 bases, with 16 bases separating them. This CDR3 is 13 amino acids long. In nucleotides, the CDR3 is TGTGCCAGTACCACGCACCTCCACGCCGAGCAGTACTTC. This translates into CASTTHLHAEQYF.

The chain has TRBV19 and TRBJ1-5; D unclear. This CDR3 has 16 residues. CDR1 is LNHDA, CDR2 SQIVND, per germline (reference sequence). Trimming cost V 1 base and J 0 bases, with 10 bases left between them. CDR3 region: CASSIGGSDSNQPQHF. The CDR3 DNA sequence: TGTGCCAGTAGTATAGGGGGTAGCGATAGCAATCAGCCCCAGCATTTT.

This clone was observed a handful of times. The rearrangement uses TRBV18 and TRBJ1-4; the D gene is possibly TRBD1 (5 bases). Germline V CDR1 and CDR2: KGHSH, LQKENI. V was trimmed by 4 bases and J by 8 bases, leaving 14 bases between them. The CDR3 contains 14 residues. CDR3 in DNA: TGTGCCAGCTCACTATACCGTTCAGGGGAAAAACTGTTTTTT. Amino acid sequence: CASSLYRSGEKLFF.

The chain combines TRBV20-1 with TRBJ1-2; D gene unclear. This CDR3 region has 10 residues. The V end was cut by 6 bases, the J end by 12 bases, with 14 bases between. Germline V lookup: CDR1 DFQATT, CDR2 SNEGSKA (reference sequence). CDR3: CSAPLGVDTF. The DNA for the CDR3 is TGCAGTGCCCCCCTCGGGGTTGACACCTTC.

The rearrangement uses TRBV19 and TRBJ2-1; D gene unclear. Trimming removed 2 bases at V and 0 bases at J, with 8 bases between. Looked up from germline, CDR1 is LNHDA and CDR2 is SQIVND (reference sequence). The CDR3 runs 15 residues. This CDR3 reads CASSISEASYNEQFF. Written as DNA, the CDR3 is TGTGCCAGTAGTATATCCGAGGCCTCCTACAATGAGCAGTTCTTC.

The chain employs TRBV11-2 and TRBJ2-5; a weak D match, TRBD2 (7 bases). The CDR3 runs 15 residues. Trimming pared 3 bases from V and 2 bases from J, leaving 13 bases between. CDR1 is SGHAT and CDR2 is FQNNGV in the germline V gene. DNA of the CDR3: TGTGCCAGCAGCTTGTGGGGGGGCCATCAAGAGACCCAGTACTTC. This translates into CASSLWGGHQETQYF.

This clone was recorded once. This chain joins TRBV10-2 and TRBJ2-5, with D possibly TRBD2 on 6 matching bases. The end of the DNA fits TRBJ2-7 better, so the J call may be wrong. CDR1 WSHSY and CDR2 SAAADI come from the germline V gene. The CDR3 covers 15 residues. The CDR3 loop reads CASSEGQMGRYEQYF. CDR3 coding DNA: TGCGCCAGCAGCGAAGGTCAAATGGGGAGGTACGAGCAGTACTTC.

V usage is TRBV7-9 and J usage is TRBJ2-7; the match to TRBD2 covers 8 bases. Germline CDR1 SEHNR, CDR2 FQNEAQ (reference sequence). V dropped 5 bases and J dropped 3; count of bases not matched to a gene: 9. The CDR3 spans 15 residues. CDR3 sequence reads: CASSPRELAGYEQYF. For the CDR3, the DNA is TGTGCCAGCAGCCCCCGGGAGCTAGCGGGCTACGAGCAGTACTTC. Full variable domain (remainder filled in from reference TRBV7-9 and TRBJ2-7): DTGVSQNPRHKITKRGQNVTFRCDPISEHNRLYWYRQTLGQGPEFLTYFQNEAQLEKSRLLSDRFSAERPKGSFSTLEIQRTEQGDSAMYLCASSPRELAGYEQYFGPGTRLTVT.